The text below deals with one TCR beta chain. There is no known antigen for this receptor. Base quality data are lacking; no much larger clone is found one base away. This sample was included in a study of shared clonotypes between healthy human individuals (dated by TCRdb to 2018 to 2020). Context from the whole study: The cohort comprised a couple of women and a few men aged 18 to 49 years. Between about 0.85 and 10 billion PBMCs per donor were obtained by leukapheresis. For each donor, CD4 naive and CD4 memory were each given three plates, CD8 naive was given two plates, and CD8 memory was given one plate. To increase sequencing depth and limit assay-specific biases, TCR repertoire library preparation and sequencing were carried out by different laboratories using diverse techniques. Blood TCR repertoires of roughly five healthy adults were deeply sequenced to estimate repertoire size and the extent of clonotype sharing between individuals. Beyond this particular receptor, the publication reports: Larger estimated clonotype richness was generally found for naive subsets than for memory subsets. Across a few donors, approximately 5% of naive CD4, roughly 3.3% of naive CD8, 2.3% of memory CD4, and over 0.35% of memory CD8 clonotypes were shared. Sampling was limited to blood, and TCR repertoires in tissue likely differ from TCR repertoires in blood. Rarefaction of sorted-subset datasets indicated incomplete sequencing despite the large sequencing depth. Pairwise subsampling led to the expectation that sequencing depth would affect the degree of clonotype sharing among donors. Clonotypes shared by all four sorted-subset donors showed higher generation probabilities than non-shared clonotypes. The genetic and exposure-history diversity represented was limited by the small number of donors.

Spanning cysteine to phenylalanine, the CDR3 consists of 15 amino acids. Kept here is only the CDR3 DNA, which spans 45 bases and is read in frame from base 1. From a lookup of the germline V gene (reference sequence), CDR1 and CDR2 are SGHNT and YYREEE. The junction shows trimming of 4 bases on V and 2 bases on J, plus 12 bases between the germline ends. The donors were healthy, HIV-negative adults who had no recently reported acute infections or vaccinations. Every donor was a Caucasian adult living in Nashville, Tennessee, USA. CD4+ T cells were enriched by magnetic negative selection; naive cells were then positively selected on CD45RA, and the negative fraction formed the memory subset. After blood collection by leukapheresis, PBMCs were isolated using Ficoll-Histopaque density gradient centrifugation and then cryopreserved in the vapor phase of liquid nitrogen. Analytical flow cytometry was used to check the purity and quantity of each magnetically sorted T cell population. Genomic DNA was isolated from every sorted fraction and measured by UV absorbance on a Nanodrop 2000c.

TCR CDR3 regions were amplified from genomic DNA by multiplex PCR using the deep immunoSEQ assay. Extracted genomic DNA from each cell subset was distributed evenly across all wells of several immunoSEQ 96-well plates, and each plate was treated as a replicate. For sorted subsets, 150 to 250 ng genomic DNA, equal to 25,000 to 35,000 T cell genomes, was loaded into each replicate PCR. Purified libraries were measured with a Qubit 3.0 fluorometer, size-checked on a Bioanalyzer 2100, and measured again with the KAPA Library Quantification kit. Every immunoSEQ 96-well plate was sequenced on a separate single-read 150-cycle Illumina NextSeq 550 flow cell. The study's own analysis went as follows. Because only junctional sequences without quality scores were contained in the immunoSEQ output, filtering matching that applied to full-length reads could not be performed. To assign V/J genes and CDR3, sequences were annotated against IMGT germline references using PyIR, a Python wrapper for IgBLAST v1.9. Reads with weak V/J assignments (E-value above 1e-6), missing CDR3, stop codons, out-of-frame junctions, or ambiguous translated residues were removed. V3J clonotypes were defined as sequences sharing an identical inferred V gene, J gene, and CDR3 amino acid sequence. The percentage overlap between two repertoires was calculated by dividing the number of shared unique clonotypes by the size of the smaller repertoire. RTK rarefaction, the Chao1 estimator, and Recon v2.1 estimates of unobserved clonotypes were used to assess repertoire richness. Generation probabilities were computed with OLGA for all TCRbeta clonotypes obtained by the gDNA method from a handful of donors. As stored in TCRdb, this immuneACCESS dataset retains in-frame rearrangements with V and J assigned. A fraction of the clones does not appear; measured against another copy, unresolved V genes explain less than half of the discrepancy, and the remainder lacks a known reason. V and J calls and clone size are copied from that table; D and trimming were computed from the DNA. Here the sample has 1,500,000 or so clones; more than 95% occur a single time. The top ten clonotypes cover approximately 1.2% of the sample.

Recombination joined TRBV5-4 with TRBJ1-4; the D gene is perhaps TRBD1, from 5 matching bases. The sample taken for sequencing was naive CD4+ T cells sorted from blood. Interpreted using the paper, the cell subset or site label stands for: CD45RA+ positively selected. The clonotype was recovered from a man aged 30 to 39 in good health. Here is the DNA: TGTGCCAGCAGCAGACTCAAGGGGACTAATGAAAAACTGTTTTTT. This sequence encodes CASSRLKGTNEKLFF.